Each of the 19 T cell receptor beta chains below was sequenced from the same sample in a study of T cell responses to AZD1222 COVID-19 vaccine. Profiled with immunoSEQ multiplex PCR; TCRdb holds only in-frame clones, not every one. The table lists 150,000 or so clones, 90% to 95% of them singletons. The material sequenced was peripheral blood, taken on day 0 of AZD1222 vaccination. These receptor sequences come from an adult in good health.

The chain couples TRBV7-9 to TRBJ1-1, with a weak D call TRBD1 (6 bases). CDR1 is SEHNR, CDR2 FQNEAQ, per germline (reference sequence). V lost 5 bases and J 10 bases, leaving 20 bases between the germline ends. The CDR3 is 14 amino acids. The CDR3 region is CASSPTEQGGVAFF. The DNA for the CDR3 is TGTGCCAGCAGCCCGACCGAACAGGGCGGTGTAGCTTTCTTT.

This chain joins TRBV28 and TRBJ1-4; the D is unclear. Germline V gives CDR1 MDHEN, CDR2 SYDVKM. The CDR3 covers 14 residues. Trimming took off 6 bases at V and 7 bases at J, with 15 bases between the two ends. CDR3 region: CASRLREVGEKLFF. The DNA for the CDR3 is TGTGCCAGCAGGCTCAGAGAAGTGGGTGAAAAACTGTTTTTT.

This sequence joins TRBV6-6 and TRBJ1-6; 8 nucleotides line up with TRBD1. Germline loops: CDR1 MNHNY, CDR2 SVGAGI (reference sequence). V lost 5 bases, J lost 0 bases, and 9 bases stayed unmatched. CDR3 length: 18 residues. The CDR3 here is CASSHGTGAPSYNSPLHF. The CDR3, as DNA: TGTGCCAGCAGTCATGGGACAGGCGCCCCCTCCTATAATTCACCCCTCCACTTT.

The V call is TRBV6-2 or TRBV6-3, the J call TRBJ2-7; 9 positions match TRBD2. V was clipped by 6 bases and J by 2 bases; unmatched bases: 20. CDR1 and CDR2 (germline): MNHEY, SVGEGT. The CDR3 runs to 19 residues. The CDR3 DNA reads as TGTGCCAGCAGCCCTCAGCGGGGGGTATCACCAATGGGAACCTACGAGCAGTACTTC. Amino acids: CASSPQRGVSPMGTYEQYF.

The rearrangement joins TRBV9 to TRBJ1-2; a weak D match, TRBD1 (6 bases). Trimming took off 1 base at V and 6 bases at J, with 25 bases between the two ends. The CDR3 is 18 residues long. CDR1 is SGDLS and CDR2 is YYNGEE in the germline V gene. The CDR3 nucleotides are TGTGCCAGCAGCGTAAGCTCGACATACAGGGAAGGTTTTCATGGCTACACCTTC. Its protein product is CASSVSSTYREGFHGYTF.

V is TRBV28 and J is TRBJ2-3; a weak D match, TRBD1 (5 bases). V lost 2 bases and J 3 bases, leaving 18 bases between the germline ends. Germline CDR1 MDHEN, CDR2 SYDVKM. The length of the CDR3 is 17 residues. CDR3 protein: CASSLGAAKLGTDTQYF. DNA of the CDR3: TGTGCCAGCAGTTTAGGGGCAGCAAAGCTAGGGACAGATACGCAGTATTTT. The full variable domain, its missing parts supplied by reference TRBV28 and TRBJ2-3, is DVKVTQSSRYLVKRTGEKVFLECVQDMDHENMFWYRQDPGLGLRLIYFSYDVKMKEKGDIPEGYSVSREKKERFSLILESASTNQTSMYLCASSLGAAKLGTDTQYFGPGTRLTVL.

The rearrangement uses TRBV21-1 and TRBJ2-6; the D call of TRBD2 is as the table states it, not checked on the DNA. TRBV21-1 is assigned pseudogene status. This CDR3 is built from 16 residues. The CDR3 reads CASSKAGGLGANVLTF. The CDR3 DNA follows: TGTGCCAGCAGCAAAGCTGGCGGACTTGGGGCCAACGTCCTGACTTTC.

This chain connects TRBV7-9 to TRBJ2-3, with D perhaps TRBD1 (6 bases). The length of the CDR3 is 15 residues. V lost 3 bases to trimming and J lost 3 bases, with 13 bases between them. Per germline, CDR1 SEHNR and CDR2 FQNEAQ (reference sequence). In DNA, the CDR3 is TGTGCCAGCAGCTTCCGAACAGGGAGAACAGATACGCAGTATTTT. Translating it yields CASSFRTGRTDTQYF.

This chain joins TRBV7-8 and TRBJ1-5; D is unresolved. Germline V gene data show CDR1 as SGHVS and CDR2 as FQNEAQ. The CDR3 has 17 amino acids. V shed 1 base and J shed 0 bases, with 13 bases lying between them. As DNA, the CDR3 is TGTGCCAGCAGCTTAGTTTATACCCGACATAGCAATCAGCCCCAGCATTTT. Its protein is CASSLVYTRHSNQPQHF.

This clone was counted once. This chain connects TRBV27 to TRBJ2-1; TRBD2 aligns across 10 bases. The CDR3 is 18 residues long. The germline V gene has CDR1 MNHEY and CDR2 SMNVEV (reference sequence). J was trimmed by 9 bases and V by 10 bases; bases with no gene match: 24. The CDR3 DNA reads TGTGCCACCAACAGTTTATATCTAGCGGGGGCTACGGCGGGTGAGCAGTTCTTC. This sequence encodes CATNSLYLAGATAGEQFF.

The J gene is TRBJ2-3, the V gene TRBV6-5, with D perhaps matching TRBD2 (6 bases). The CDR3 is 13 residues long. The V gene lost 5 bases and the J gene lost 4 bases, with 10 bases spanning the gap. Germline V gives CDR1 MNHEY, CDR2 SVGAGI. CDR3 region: CASSTPGADTQYF. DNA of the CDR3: TGTGCCAGCAGTACCCCGGGGGCAGATACGCAGTATTTT.

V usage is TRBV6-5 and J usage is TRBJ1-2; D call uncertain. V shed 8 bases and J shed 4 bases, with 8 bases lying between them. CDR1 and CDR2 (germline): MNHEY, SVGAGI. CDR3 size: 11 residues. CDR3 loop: CASPVGYGYTF. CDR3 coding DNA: TGTGCCAGCCCGGTGGGCTATGGCTACACCTTC.

CDR3 in amino acids: CASRIYNEQFF. The CDR3 DNA reads as TGTGCCAGCAGAATATACAATGAGCAGTTCTTC. The gene calls are TRBV27 and TRBJ2-1, with no clear D. Germline CDR1 and CDR2: MNHEY and SMNVEV (reference sequence). The CDR3 contains 11 residues. Trimming took 6 bases from V and 4 from J, leaving 4 bases between them.

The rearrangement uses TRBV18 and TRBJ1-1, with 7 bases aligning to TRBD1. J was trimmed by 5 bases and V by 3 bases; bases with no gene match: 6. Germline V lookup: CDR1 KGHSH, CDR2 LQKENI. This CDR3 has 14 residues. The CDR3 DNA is TGTGCCAGCTCACCGGAACAGGGGAAAACTGAAGCTTTCTTT. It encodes CASSPEQGKTEAFF.

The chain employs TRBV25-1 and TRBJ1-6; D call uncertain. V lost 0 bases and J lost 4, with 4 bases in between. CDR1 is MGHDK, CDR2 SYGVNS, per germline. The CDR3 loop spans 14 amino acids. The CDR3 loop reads CASSEYGYNSPLHF. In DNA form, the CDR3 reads TGTGCCAGCAGTGAATACGGTTATAATTCACCCCTCCACTTT.

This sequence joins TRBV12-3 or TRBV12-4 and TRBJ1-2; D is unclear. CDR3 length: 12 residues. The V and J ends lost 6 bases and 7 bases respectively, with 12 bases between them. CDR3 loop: CASSHSGSGYTF. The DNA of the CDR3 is TGTGCCAGCAGCCATTCCGGGAGTGGCTACACCTTC.

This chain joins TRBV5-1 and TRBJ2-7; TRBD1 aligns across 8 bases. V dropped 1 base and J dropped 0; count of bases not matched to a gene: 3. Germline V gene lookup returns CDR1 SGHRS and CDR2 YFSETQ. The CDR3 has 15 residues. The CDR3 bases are TGCGCCAGCAGCTTGTCCGGGACAGGCTCCTACGAGCAGTACTTC. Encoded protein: CASSLSGTGSYEQYF.

The CDR3 DNA is TGTGCCGCCTCCACCGGGGGTAGAACAGATACGCAGTATTTT. It is translated as CAASTGGRTDTQYF. The genes are TRBV30 and TRBJ2-3; TRBD2 is a possible D gene (6 bases). The CDR3 consists of 14 residues. V was trimmed by 8 bases and J by 3 bases, leaving 18 bases between them. Germline values: CDR1 GTSNPN, CDR2 SVGIG (reference sequence).

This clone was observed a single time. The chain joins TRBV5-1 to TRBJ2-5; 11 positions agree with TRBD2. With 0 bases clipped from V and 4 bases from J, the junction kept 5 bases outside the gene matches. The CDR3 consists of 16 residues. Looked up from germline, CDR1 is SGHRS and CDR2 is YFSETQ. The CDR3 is CASSLARLAGSETQYF. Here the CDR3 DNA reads TGCGCCAGCAGCTTGGCTAGACTAGCGGGGTCAGAGACCCAGTACTTC. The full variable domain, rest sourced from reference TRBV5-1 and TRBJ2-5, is KAGVTQTPRYLIKTRGQQVTLSCSPISGHRSVSWYQQTPGQGLQFLFEYFSETQRNKGNFPGRFSGRQFSNSRSEMNVSTLELGDSALYLCASSLARLAGSETQYFGPGTRLLVL.